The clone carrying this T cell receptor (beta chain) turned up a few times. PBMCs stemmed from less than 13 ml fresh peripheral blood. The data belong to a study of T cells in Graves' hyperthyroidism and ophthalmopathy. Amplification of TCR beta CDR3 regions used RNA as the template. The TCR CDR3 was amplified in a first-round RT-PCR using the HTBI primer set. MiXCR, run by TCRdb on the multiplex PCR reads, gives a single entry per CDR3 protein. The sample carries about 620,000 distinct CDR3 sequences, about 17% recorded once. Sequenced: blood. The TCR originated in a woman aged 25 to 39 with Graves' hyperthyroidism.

The CDR3 DNA follows: TGTGCCAGCAGCTTGGACGAGACTCAGTTTTCCGGGGAGCTGTTTTTT. Encoded protein: CASSLDETQFSGELFF. This chain links TRBV5-5 with TRBJ2-2; no clear D gene. Trimming cost V 0 bases and J 6 bases, with 15 bases left between them. Per the germline V gene, CDR1 is SGHKS and CDR2 is YYEKEE (reference sequence). The CDR3 totals 16 residues. Variable domain in full (rest from reference TRBV5-5 and TRBJ2-2): DAGVTQSPTHLIKTRGQQVTLRCSPISGHKSVSWYQQVLGQGPQFIFQYYEKEERGRGNFPDRFSARQFPNYSSELNVNALLLGDSALYLCASSLDETQFSGELFFGEGSRLTVL.